One and the same sample provided the 8 T cell receptor beta chains below, sequenced in a study of cytomegalovirus exposure and HLA in healthy donors (dated by TCRdb to about 2017). Library method: the immunoSEQ multiplex PCR assay. The multiplex PCR relied on a mix of 60 forward primers for TCR Vbeta segments and 13 reverse primers for TCR Jbeta segments. Entries here come from immuneACCESS through TCRdb and include only in-frame sequences with V and J called. Some clones fail to appear in such tables; in the studies checked, an unresolved V gene covers under half of the shortfall, and the cause of the remainder is unknown. Within this sample are around 85,000 clones, with 80% of them counted one time only. About 34% of the sample goes to the ten largest clones. Sequencing was done on a sample of PBMCs. The source is a man aged 45 to 65 in good health and CMV-seropositive.

Only a few counts were recorded for this clone. One junction end does not reproduce the germline sequence, and a read error may be involved. The chain combines TRBV5-6 with TRBJ2-1; possibly TRBD1 for D (6 bases). This CDR3 comprises 14 residues. The germline gives CDR1 SGHDT, CDR2 YYEEEE. The CDR3 loop reads CASTLGAGVVEQFF. The DNA of the CDR3 is TGTGCCAGCACCTTGGGGGCAGGGGTTGTTGAGCAGTTCTTC.

The genes are TRBV30 and TRBJ1-5; D ambiguous. CDR1 is GTSNPN and CDR2 is SVGIG in the germline V gene (reference sequence). This CDR3 region has 14 residues. V lost 2 bases and J lost 0, with 8 bases in between. CDR3 residues: CAWSTEFSNQPQHF. In nucleotides, the CDR3 is TGTGCCTGGAGTACAGAGTTTAGCAATCAGCCCCAGCATTTT.

The chain couples TRBV20-1 to TRBJ2-5; D is unclear. The V end lost 2 bases, the J end lost 11 bases, and 9 bases lay between the germline ends. The CDR3 spans 10 residues. Germline values: CDR1 DFQATT, CDR2 SNEGSKA (reference sequence). CDR3 DNA sequence: TGCAGTGCTAGACCCCTCGGGCAGTACTTC. It is translated as CSARPLGQYF.

The V and J genes are TRBV15 and TRBJ2-5, with D perhaps TRBD2 (5 bases). Germline assignment: CDR1 LNHNV and CDR2 YYDKDF (reference sequence). The CDR3 runs 14 residues. Trimming removed 0 bases from V and 5 bases from J, with 10 bases in between. This chain's CDR3 is CATSRDLGEETQYF. The CDR3 bases are TGTGCCACCAGCAGAGATCTGGGAGAGGAGACCCAGTACTTC.

This clone was seen more than once but under ten times. The chain joins TRBV27 to TRBJ2-7; 7 nucleotides align to TRBD1. CDR1 is MNHEY, CDR2 SMNVEV, per germline (reference sequence). CDR3 length: 14 residues. After removal of 8 bases from V and 2 bases from J, the junction contained 9 bases not matched to a gene. The CDR3 DNA is TGTGCCAGCCGAGCCACAGGGGTAACCTACGAGCAGTACTTC. Protein sequence: CASRATGVTYEQYF.

This clone was seen a handful of times. This sequence joins TRBV2 and TRBJ2-7; 12 positions agree with TRBD2. CDR1 SNHLY and CDR2 FYNNEI come from the germline V gene. The CDR3 is 13 residues long. The ends lost 7 bases at V and 6 bases at J; junction bases unmatched: 4. CDR3 amino acids: CASTRTSGVEQYF. The DNA of the CDR3 is TGTGCCAGCACCAGGACTAGCGGGGTCGAGCAGTACTTC. The entire variable domain, with the rest obtained from reference TRBV2 and TRBJ2-7, is as follows: EPEVTQTPSHQVTQMGQEVILRCVPISNHLYFYWYRQILGQKVEFLVSFYNNEISEKSEIFDDQFSVERPDGSNFTLKIRSTKLEDSAMYFCASTRTSGVEQYFGPGTRLTVT.

This chain uses TRBV6-1 with TRBJ1-4, with TRBD1 as a possible D gene (5 bases). The CDR3 contains 16 residues. The V and J ends lost 3 bases and 3 bases respectively, with 14 bases between them. Germline V lookup: CDR1 MNHNS, CDR2 SASEGT. In DNA form, the CDR3 reads TGTGCCAGCAGTGAGCCCTTGGGGCCCTCTAATGAAAAACTGTTTTTT. It specifies CASSEPLGPSNEKLFF.

The CDR3 reads CASNPQNTEAFF. The CDR3 bases are TGTGCCAGCAACCCACAGAACACTGAAGCTTTCTTT. The V and J genes are TRBV6-1 and TRBJ1-1, with no clear D. The germline CDR1 and CDR2 sequences are MNHNS and SASEGT. The CDR3 is 12 amino acids. Trimming pared 7 bases from V and 1 base from J, leaving 7 bases between.